These 23 T cell receptor beta chains were all obtained from the same sample, sequenced in a study of identifying expanded T cells in peripheral blood (dated by TCRdb to between 2019 and 2020). Receptors were amplified or captured by the immunoSEQ multiplex PCR assay. In TCRdb, the immuneACCESS table is reduced to in-frame sequences with V and J assigned. These tables do not hold every clone; where another copy was compared, an unresolved V gene accounts for under half, and the others remain unexplained. This sample holds 80,000 to 90,000 clones; around 85% were observed only once. Of the sample, over 5% is held by the ten largest clones. The source material was blood. The receptors were sampled from a person between 18 and 70 years old in good health.

This chain connects TRBV5-1 to TRBJ1-3; D remains unclear. The V gene lost 0 bases and the J gene lost 2 bases, with 12 bases spanning the gap. Germline V CDR1 and CDR2: SGHRS, YFSETQ. The CDR3 extends over 16 amino acids. As DNA, the CDR3 is TGCGCCAGCAGCTTGGGTAGATCCGGGCCTGGAAACACCATATATTTT. Protein product: CASSLGRSGPGNTIYF.

The chain uses TRBV6-6 and TRBJ2-4; no clear D gene. The germline gives CDR1 MNHNY, CDR2 SVGAGI (reference sequence). Trimming left V 2 bases short and J 6 bases short, with 8 bases between. This CDR3 region has 13 residues. The CDR3 is CASSYSYGNIQYF. Written as DNA, the CDR3 is TGTGCCAGCAGTTACAGTTACGGAAACATTCAGTACTTC.

The gene calls are TRBV25-1 and TRBJ1-1, with 7 nucleotides matching TRBD1. The CDR3 runs 17 residues. CDR1 is MGHDK, CDR2 SYGVNS, per germline. The ends lost 5 bases at V and 3 bases at J; junction bases unmatched: 15. The CDR3 DNA is TGTGCCAGCAGTCCCCTTGCAGAGGACAGGATACACACTGAAGCTTTCTTT. Its translation: CASSPLAEDRIHTEAFF.

This clone was seen many times. The chain is built from TRBV4-1 and TRBJ1-1; no firm D call. The V gene's germline CDR1 is MGHRA and CDR2 YSYEKL. This CDR3 contains 14 residues. V was cut by 10 bases and J by 3 bases, with 18 bases left in between. The CDR3, as DNA: TGCGCCACCTCGCCGGAGGGAGCGTACACTGAAGCTTTCTTT. Protein product: CATSPEGAYTEAFF.

The J gene is TRBJ1-5, the V gene TRBV19; unclear D gene. CDR3 size: 18 residues. CDR1 is LNHDA and CDR2 is SQIVND in the germline V gene (reference sequence). V was clipped by 7 bases and J by 5 bases, with 27 bases between them. The CDR3 loop reads CASIPEVGRSRLDQPQHF. DNA of the CDR3: TGTGCCAGTATCCCAGAGGTAGGACGGAGCAGACTCGATCAGCCCCAGCATTTT.

CDR3 region: CASSPEQGTNSPLHF. The CDR3 DNA sequence: TGTGCCAGCAGCCCTGAACAGGGGACCAATTCACCCCTCCACTTT. The rearrangement uses TRBV2 and TRBJ1-6; 7 nucleotides align to TRBD1. The CDR3 runs to 15 residues. V trimming: 6 bases; J trimming: 7 bases; junction bases outside the gene matches: 9. In germline, CDR1 is SNHLY, CDR2 FYNNEI.

This clone was found once. The V gene is TRBV19, the J gene TRBJ2-3; D unclear. The CDR3 is made up of 13 amino acids. In germline, CDR1 is LNHDA, CDR2 SQIVND (reference sequence). V lost 3 bases and J 2 bases, leaving 6 bases between the germline ends. The CDR3 bases are TGTGCCAGTAGTATTCTCTTCACAGATACGCAGTATTTT. It specifies CASSILFTDTQYF.

The chain couples TRBV10-1 to TRBJ2-7; D is ambiguous. Between the trimmed V and J ends, which lost 3 bases and 7 bases, there was a span of 10 bases. The germline gives CDR1 WNHNN, CDR2 SYGVQD (reference sequence). The CDR3 extends over 12 amino acids. The CDR3 nucleotides read TGCGCCAGCAGTGATTACGGGCGTGAGCAGTACTTC. It is translated as CASSDYGREQYF.

CDR3 loop: CASSQDRQRNSPLHF. CDR3 DNA: TGCGCCAGCAGCCAAGATAGACAGCGTAATTCACCCCTCCACTTT. This chain connects TRBV4-1 to TRBJ1-6, with D possibly matching TRBD1 (5 bases). With 0 bases removed from V and 6 bases from J, the gap between germline ends came to 9 bases. This CDR3 is 15 amino acids long. Germline CDR1 reads MGHRA; CDR2 reads YSYEKL.

In its sample, this clone was seen a few times. The rearrangement links TRBV6-1 to TRBJ2-7; a possible D gene is TRBD1 (6 bases). The CDR3 runs to 15 residues. The germline V and J ends were trimmed by 4 bases and 5 bases, with 18 bases remaining between them. From germline, CDR1 is MNHNS and CDR2 SASEGT. This CDR3 is CASSAVTGTPDEQYF. CDR3 DNA: TGTGCCAGCAGTGCGGTGACAGGCACTCCTGACGAGCAGTACTTC.

The V and J genes are TRBV2 and TRBJ2-3; 10 positions match TRBD2. Trimming took 6 bases from V and 2 from J; bases not matched to a gene: 8. Germline V lookup: CDR1 SNHLY, CDR2 FYNNEI. CDR3 length: 16 amino acids. The CDR3 spells CASRGLAGELTDTQYF. CDR3 bases: TGTGCCAGCAGGGGCCTAGCGGGGGAACTCACAGATACGCAGTATTTT.

Written as DNA, the CDR3 is TGTGCCAGCAGCCATTACAGTGTCCCCTACGAGCAGTACTTC. It translates to CASSHYSVPYEQYF. The genes are TRBV14 and TRBJ2-7; D unclear. V gave up 3 bases and J gave up 2 bases, with 11 bases separating them. The CDR3 is made up of 14 amino acids. Looked up from germline, CDR1 is SGHDN and CDR2 is FVKESK.

In this sample, this clone turned up once. The chain combines TRBV6-1 with TRBJ2-1, with TRBD2 identical over 8 bases. The CDR3 sequence is 12 residues long. V was pared by 7 bases and J by 8 bases, with 4 bases of the junction left unmatched. CDR1 and CDR2 (germline): MNHNS, SASEGT. The DNA for the CDR3 is TGTGCCAGCACCCCGGGGGGGCATGAGCAGTTCTTC. Translation: CASTPGGHEQFF.

V gene TRBV18 combines with J gene TRBJ2-6; tentative D call: TRBD1 (6 bases). Trimming stripped 6 bases from V and 0 bases from J, with 21 bases between. This CDR3 has 19 amino acids. Looked up from germline, CDR1 is KGHSH and CDR2 is LQKENI. The CDR3 DNA reads TGTGCCAGCTCGACATTAGACAGGTTCTCTACCTCTGGGGCCAACGTCCTGACTTTC. Amino acids: CASSTLDRFSTSGANVLTF.

The chain links TRBV29-1 to TRBJ1-2; D gene ambiguous. CDR3 size: 14 residues. The germline gives CDR1 SQVTM, CDR2 ANQGSEA. The V end lost 0 bases, the J end lost 8 bases, and 16 bases lay between the germline ends. The CDR3 DNA reads TGCAGCGTTGAAGATCTACAGTTGTCTTGGGGCTACACCTTC. Its protein product is CSVEDLQLSWGYTF.

This sequence joins TRBV4-3 and TRBJ2-1; D is tentatively TRBD1 or TRBD2 (5 bases each). V was clipped by 3 bases and J by 0 bases, with 9 bases between them. The CDR3 has 15 residues. Germline V gives CDR1 LGHNA, CDR2 YSLEER. The CDR3, as DNA: TGCGCCAGCAGCCAGGGGGTGAGCTCCTACAATGAGCAGTTCTTC. Translated, it gives CASSQGVSSYNEQFF.

V is TRBV5-6 and J is TRBJ2-2, with no clear D. Germline CDR1 is SGHDT and CDR2 is YYEEEE. Trimming pared 4 bases from V and 6 bases from J, leaving 4 bases between. The CDR3 consists of 11 residues. The CDR3 nucleotides are TGTGCCAGCAGCACACCCGGGGAGCTGTTTTTT. Its translation: CASSTPGELFF.

The chain combines TRBV25-1 with TRBJ2-2; D tentatively fits TRBD1 or TRBD2 (6 bases each). CDR3 length equals 13 residues. V was trimmed by 9 bases and J by 0 bases, leaving 8 bases between them. Germline-derived CDR1 and CDR2 are MGHDK and SYGVNS. DNA of the CDR3: TGTGCCAGTCGGGGGCCGAACACCGGGGAGCTGTTTTTT. Translated: CASRGPNTGELFF.

The rearrangement links TRBV6-5 to TRBJ2-7; D may be TRBD1 or TRBD2 (5 bases each). The CDR3 covers 12 residues. The ends were cut back, 5 bases at V and 4 bases at J, with 9 bases in the middle. Germline loops: CDR1 MNHEY, CDR2 SVGAGI. CDR3 loop: CASSPGRYEQYF. DNA of the CDR3: TGTGCCAGCAGTCCGGGACGTTACGAGCAGTACTTC.

V is TRBV7-7 and J is TRBJ2-7; the D gene could be TRBD1 or TRBD2 (5 bases each). This CDR3 spans 13 amino acids. Trimming took 5 bases from V and 4 from J, leaving 12 bases between them. The germline V gene has CDR1 SSHAT and CDR2 FNYEAQ (reference sequence). The CDR3 here is CASSHGTGYEQYF. The CDR3 DNA sequence: TGTGCCAGCAGCCACGGGACCGGGTACGAGCAGTACTTC.

The V gene is TRBV2, the J gene TRBJ1-1, with 7 bases lining up with TRBD1. CDR1 SNHLY and CDR2 FYNNEI come from the germline V gene. The CDR3 is 14 residues long. V lost 7 bases and J lost 0; bases outside the gene matches: 5. The CDR3 nucleotides read TGTGCCAGCATTACCGACAGGGTGAACACTGAAGCTTTCTTT. Protein sequence: CASITDRVNTEAFF.

This rearrangement joins TRBV12-5 to TRBJ1-5; 9 nucleotides agree with TRBD1. V trimming: 5 bases; J trimming: 4 bases; junction bases outside the gene matches: 6. Germline V gene lookup returns CDR1 LGHNT and CDR2 FRNRAP. There are 15 residues in the CDR3. In nucleotides, the CDR3 is TGTGCTAGTGGTCCCGGGACAGGGATGAATCAGCCCCAGCATTTT. Encoded protein: CASGPGTGMNQPQHF.

The chain couples TRBV19 to TRBJ2-1; 12 positions agree with TRBD1. The CDR3 is 14 residues long. V gave up 7 bases and J gave up 6 bases; unmatched junction bases: 4. Germline CDR1 reads LNHDA; CDR2 reads SQIVND (reference sequence). The CDR3 DNA is TGTGCCAGTACCCCGGGACAGGGGGCCAATGAGCAGTTCTTC. Amino acids: CASTPGQGANEQFF.